Shown below are 12 T cell receptor beta chains from a single sample sequenced in a study of cytomegalovirus exposure and HLA in healthy donors. PCR was performed using 60 Vbeta and 13 Jbeta primers. Sequenced by immunoSEQ multiplex PCR; TCRdb stores in-frame clones only, minus some. The sample has approximately 150,000 clones; around 75% are singletons. The material sequenced was PBMCs. These receptors originate from a man in his late teens or twenties in good health and CMV-seropositive.

This clone has a handful of counts. This chain uses TRBV4-1 with TRBJ2-7, with D maybe TRBD1 (6 bases). This CDR3 spans 15 amino acids. CDR1 and CDR2 from the germline V gene are MGHRA and YSYEKL. The V end lost 3 bases, the J end lost 6 bases, and 18 bases lay between the germline ends. CDR3 sequence (DNA): TGCGCCAGCAGCCAGGAACAGGGATACCTTCGCGAGCAGTACTTC. It translates to CASSQEQGYLREQYF.

V gene TRBV6-1 combines with J gene TRBJ2-1; 9 bases line up with TRBD2. V shed 3 bases and J 9 bases; nucleotides not matched to a gene: 6. Germline CDR1 reads MNHNS; CDR2 reads SASEGT. There are 14 residues in the CDR3. CDR3 residues: CASSDGTSSAEQFF. Here the CDR3 DNA reads TGTGCCAGCAGTGATGGGACTAGCAGCGCTGAGCAGTTCTTC.

This clone occurred a few times. The chain carries TRBV2 and TRBJ1-1, with TRBD1 matching 8 bases. Trimming removed 0 bases from V and 6 bases from J; junction bases left unmatched: 3. Germline CDR1 reads SNHLY; CDR2 reads FYNNEI. The CDR3 is 14 amino acids. The DNA for the CDR3 is TGTGCCAGCAGTGAAGCAAGGGGACAGGCTGAAGCTTTCTTT. Its protein product is CASSEARGQAEAFF. Full variable domain (missing parts from reference TRBV2 and TRBJ1-1): EPEVTQTPSHQVTQMGQEVILRCVPISNHLYFYWYRQILGQKVEFLVSFYNNEISEKSEIFDDQFSVERPDGSNFTLKIRSTKLEDSAMYFCASSEARGQAEAFFGQGTRLTVV.

The V and J genes are TRBV19 and TRBJ1-4; weak D call: TRBD1 (5 bases). The germline V gene encodes CDR1 LNHDA and CDR2 SQIVND (reference sequence). V gave up 6 bases and J gave up 0 bases, with 14 bases separating them. This CDR3 spans 16 amino acids. CDR3 residues: CASRMSGTPTNEKLFF. The CDR3 DNA sequence: TGTGCCAGTAGAATGTCAGGGACTCCAACTAATGAAAAACTGTTTTTT. The whole variable domain, remainder taken from reference TRBV19 and TRBJ1-4, is DGGITQSPKYLFRKEGQNVTLSCEQNLNHDAMYWYRQDPGQGLRLIYYSQIVNDFQKGDIAEGYSVSREKKESFPLTVTSAQKNPTAFYLCASRMSGTPTNEKLFFGSGTQLSVL.

This sequence joins TRBV19 and TRBJ1-2; TRBD1 might be the D (6 bases). This CDR3 spans 11 amino acids. Germline V lookup: CDR1 LNHDA, CDR2 SQIVND (reference sequence). V was trimmed by 10 bases and J by 3 bases, leaving 9 bases between them. The CDR3 coding sequence is TGTGCCACCCACAGGGACTATGGCTACACCTTC. Protein sequence: CATHRDYGYTF.

This clone is a singleton in its sample. The V gene is TRBV4-2, the J gene TRBJ2-7; 9 positions match TRBD1. Germline CDR1 reads LGHNA; CDR2 reads YNFKEQ. This CDR3 contains 15 residues. The V gene end was trimmed by 3 bases and the J gene end by 0 bases; junction bases not matched to a gene: 3. The CDR3 DNA reads TGTGCCAGCAGCCATGAGACAGGGGGCTCCTACGAGCAGTACTTC. Its protein is CASSHETGGSYEQYF.

The chain employs TRBV15 and TRBJ1-2; D not certain. The CDR3 is 14 residues long. Germline V gene lookup returns CDR1 LNHNV and CDR2 YYDKDF (reference sequence). Trimming took 1 base from V and 4 from J, leaving 10 bases between them. The CDR3 here is CATSRVAASYGYTF. Here the CDR3 DNA reads TGTGCCACCAGCAGAGTAGCAGCCAGCTATGGCTACACCTTC.

A single count supports this clone. The chain carries TRBV5-4 and TRBJ1-1, with D possibly matching TRBD1 (5 bases). Between the trimmed V and J ends, which lost 0 bases and 2 bases, there was a span of 11 bases. Germline V gene sequence: CDR1 SGHNT, CDR2 YYREEE (reference sequence). The CDR3 is 15 residues long. As DNA, the CDR3 is TGTGCCAGCAGCTTGGTTTCCGGGGGAAACACTGAAGCTTTCTTT. It translates to CASSLVSGGNTEAFF.

The V call is TRBV29-1, the J call TRBJ2-7, with 9 bases fitting TRBD1. With V trimmed by 6 bases and J by 2 bases, 8 bases remained unmatched. The length of the CDR3 is 14 residues. Germline V gives CDR1 SQVTM, CDR2 ANQGSEA. Here the CDR3 DNA reads TGCAGCGTGTCAGGGACAGGGTTAACCTACGAGCAGTACTTC. Amino acids: CSVSGTGLTYEQYF.

The chain combines TRBV29-1 with TRBJ1-1; TRBD1 matches 7 bases. This CDR3 contains 13 residues. The trim removed 6 bases at V and 8 bases at J, leaving 12 bases unmatched. CDR1 and CDR2 from the germline V gene are SQVTM and ANQGSEA. CDR3 sequence: CSVAGQANREAFF. In DNA, the CDR3 is TGCAGCGTAGCTGGACAGGCCAATCGGGAAGCTTTCTTT.

As concerns this clone: A read error may produce the germline difference seen at one junction end. This rearrangement joins TRBV7-7 to TRBJ2-2; the match to TRBD2 covers 15 bases. The CDR3 runs 16 residues. Germline CDR1 SSHAT, CDR2 FNYEAQ (reference sequence). CDR3 bases: TGTGCTAGCAGCTTCGGGACTAGCGGGAGGACCGGGGAGCTGTTTTTT. It codes for CASSFGTSGRTGELFF.

This clone has only a few counts. V gene TRBV10-3 combines with J gene TRBJ2-7, with D unresolved. V was shortened by 7 bases and J by 6 bases, with 7 bases between the two germline ends. The CDR3 is 10 amino acids. The germline gives CDR1 ENHRY, CDR2 SYGVKD. The CDR3 DNA is TGTGCCATCAAAGTGGCCGAGCAGTACTTC. Its protein is CAIKVAEQYF.